The 8 T cell receptor beta chains reported below all come from one sample, sequenced in a study of tumor-infiltrating lymphocytes in oesophageal squamous cell carcinoma. A single record per CDR3 protein comes from TCRdb applying MiXCR to the PCR reads. The sample consists of about 7,100 distinct CDR3 sequences, around 16% of them appearing once. Sequencing input: blood. The receptors originated from a male donor with esophageal squamous cell carcinoma.

About this clonotype: A much larger clone lies a single base off, so this may be a read error. V and J are TRBV19 and TRBJ2-1, with 8 bases that match TRBD2. The J call may be in error: the DNA end matches TRBJ2-7 better. CDR1 is LNHDA and CDR2 is SQIVND in the germline V gene (reference sequence). The CDR3 totals 15 residues. The CDR3 sequence is CASISTGGPSNEQYF. DNA of the CDR3: TGTGCCAGTATTTCGACGGGGGGGCCGTCCAATGAGCAGTACTTC.

This clonotype was counted at least ten times. The rearrangement joins TRBV6-1 to TRBJ1-3; D call uncertain. The CDR3 is 15 residues long. Trimming took off 5 bases at V and 2 bases at J, with 13 bases between the two ends. CDR1 is MNHNS, CDR2 SASEGT, per germline. The CDR3 DNA is TGTGCCAGCAGTTCGGGGATATTAGCTGGAAACACCATATATTTT. Translated, it gives CASSSGILAGNTIYF.

Ten or more counts support this clonotype. V is TRBV11-3 and J is TRBJ2-3; 14 nucleotides align to TRBD2. Germline CDR1 and CDR2: SGHNT and YENEEA. There are 17 residues in the CDR3. The V and J ends lost 4 bases and 2 bases, in that order; junction bases with no gene match: 5. CDR3 residues: CASSSGTSGGYTDTQYF. In nucleotides, the CDR3 is TGTGCCAGCAGCTCAGGGACTAGCGGGGGATACACAGATACGCAGTATTTT.

This clonotype is labeled as large. At one of its ends the junction is not consistent with the germline gene, which may arise from a read error. The rearrangement links TRBV7-7 to TRBJ2-5; 12 nucleotides align to TRBD2. The CDR3 extends over 15 amino acids. The germline V gene has CDR1 SSHAT and CDR2 FNYEAQ (reference sequence). CDR3 in amino acids: CASSPRTSGKETQYF. Here the CDR3 DNA reads TGTGCTAGCAGCCCGAGGACTAGCGGGAAAGAGACCCAGTACTTC.

This clonotype was seen ten or more times. The chain joins TRBV24-1 to TRBJ1-1, with 7 positions matching TRBD1. There are 15 residues in the CDR3. The germline CDR1 and CDR2 sequences are KGHDR and SFDVKD. J was trimmed by 0 bases and V by 5 bases; bases with no gene match: 5. The CDR3 sequence is CATSGRQGMNTEAFF. The CDR3 bases are TGTGCCACCAGTGGTCGACAGGGAATGAACACTGAAGCTTTCTTT.

This clonotype occurred a few times. This sequence may be a read error, since a much larger clone differs from it by one base. The chain employs TRBV27 and TRBJ2-3, with D tentatively TRBD2 (5 bases). Per germline, CDR1 MNHEY and CDR2 SMNVEV (reference sequence). The V end was cut by 7 bases, the J end by 14 bases, with 25 bases between. This CDR3 has 14 amino acids. The DNA of the CDR3 is TGTGCCAGCATGCTGTCCTTGAACACCGGGGAGCTGTATTTT. Amino acid sequence: CASMLSLNTGELYF.

This clonotype rates as medium-sized. This chain uses TRBV28 with TRBJ2-1; tentative D call: TRBD1 (5 bases). Germline V gene lookup returns CDR1 MDHEN and CDR2 SYDVKM. With 1 base removed from V and 2 bases from J, the gap between germline ends came to 9 bases. CDR3 length: 15 residues. Written as DNA, the CDR3 is TGTGCCAGCAGTTTATCGGACAAAACCTACAATGAGCAGTTCTTC. It translates to CASSLSDKTYNEQFF.

This clonotype was seen repeatedly, ten times or more. The chain couples TRBV10-3 to TRBJ2-5, with D maybe TRBD1 (6 bases). The J call could be wrong; TRBJ2-7 is a better fit for the DNA end. The germline CDR1 and CDR2 sequences are ENHRY and SYGVKD. The CDR3 is 11 amino acids. CDR3 protein: CAIRQGYEQYF. CDR3 nucleotide sequence: TGTGCCATCAGGCAGGGGTACGAGCAGTACTTC.